The clone carrying this T cell receptor beta chain showed up just a few times. No antigen is known for it. TCR beta CDR3 regions were amplified from RNA transcripts. HTBI primers drove first-round RT-PCR of the TCR CDR3. TCRdb reprocessed the multiplex PCR reads with MiXCR, giving one entry per CDR3 protein. This table holds roughly 500,000 distinct CDR3 sequences, 35% to 55% found once. This entry comes from a study of T cells in Graves' hyperthyroidism and ophthalmopathy. Overall study findings and caveats: Among clonotypes expanded in thyroid above 0.001, most were also found in blood. The model made its ophthalmopathy prediction, and onset followed a median approximately six months later.

Those patients with uncontrolled infection, other autoimmune disease, pregnancy or lactation were excluded. Germline assignment: CDR1 MNHEY and CDR2 SMNVEV (reference sequence). The CDR3 totals 15 residues. Trimming left V 3 bases short and J 3 bases short, with 11 bases between. The TCR sequence derives from an adult woman with Graves' disease, either hyperthyroidism or ophthalmopathy (not recorded which). Sequencing input: peripheral blood or thyroid tissue (not recorded which). This chain uses TRBV27 with TRBJ2-2, with D possibly matching TRBD1 (6 bases). CDR3 coding DNA: TGTGCCAGCAGTTTTTGGACAGCAGACACCGGGGAGCTGTTTTTT. Its translation: CASSFWTADTGELFF.